These T cell receptor beta chains were read from a single sample in a study of T cells in Graves' hyperthyroidism and ophthalmopathy. TCRdb re-analysed the multiplex PCR reads in MiXCR, keeping a single row per CDR3 protein. This table holds about 460,000 distinct CDR3 sequences, about 20% found once. The material sequenced was blood. These receptors came from a woman in her seventies with Graves' ophthalmopathy. Each CDR3 is given with its conserved first and last residue. D genes are given only for firm matches. Part of the rows lack a size; the others show once, few, many or a class for expanded clones.

TRBJ1-2 TRBV6-5 NA NA CASSYGTLYGYTF TGTGCCAGCAGTTACGGGACATTATATGGCTACACCTTC
TRBJ2-7 TRBV27 many TRBD1 CASRLTGGGLSYEQYF TGTGCCAGCAGGCTGACAGGGGGCGGTTTGTCCTACGAGCAGTACTTC
TRBJ1-1 TRBV30 many NA CAWMPTSTEAFF TGTGCCTGGATGCCGACGAGCACTGAAGCTTTCTTT
TRBJ1-2 TRBV28 NA TRBD1 CASSFPGGQGYGYTF TGTGCCAGCAGTTTCCCTGGAGGACAGGGGTATGGCTACACCTTC
TRBJ2-7 TRBV28 NA TRBD1 CASKATGFYEQYF TGTGCCAGCAAGGCGACAGGGTTCTACGAGCAGTACTTC
TRBJ2-1 TRBV29-1 few NA CSVRVGTQEQFF TGCAGCGTTCGAGTAGGGACACAAGAGCAGTTCTTC
TRBJ2-1 TRBV20-1 many TRBD2 CSARATSGRDEQFF TGCAGTGCTAGGGCGACTAGCGGGAGGGATGAGCAGTTCTTC
TRBJ2-5 TRBV6-5 NA NA CASRDRWWDQETQYF TGTGCCAGCAGAGACAGGTGGTGGGACCAAGAGACCCAGTACTTC
TRBJ2-7 TRBV10-3 NA NA CAIAPRRDTYEQYF TGTGCCATCGCCCCAAGGCGGGACACCTACGAGCAGTACTTC
TRBJ2-1 TRBV28 many TRBD2 CAIYPGLAGGGAYNEQFF TGTGCCATATACCCGGGACTAGCGGGAGGGGGGGCCTACAATGAGCAGTTCTTC
TRBJ1-1 TRBV6-2/TRBV6-3 NA NA CASNHGTMNTEAFF TGTGCCAGTAATCATGGGACGATGAACACTGAAGCTTTCTTT
TRBJ1-2 TRBV12-3/TRBV12-4 few NA CASSPRAGGGYTF TGTGCCAGCAGCCCGAGGGCGGGAGGGGGCTACACCTTC
TRBJ2-7 TRBV5-1 NA TRBD2 CASSPTTSGAYEQYF TGCGCCAGCAGCCCTACTACTAGCGGAGCCTACGAGCAGTACTTC
TRBJ2-7 TRBV10-3 few TRBD1 CAISGTGDSYEQYF TGTGCCATCAGTGGTACAGGGGACTCCTACGAGCAGTACTTC
TRBJ2-3 TRBV6-2/TRBV6-3 few NA CASSHPDTQYF TGTGCCAGCAGTCACCCGGATACGCAGTATTTT
TRBJ1-5 TRBV20-1 few NA CSASEGIQPQHF TGCAGTGCTAGTGAGGGGATTCAGCCCCAGCATTTT
TRBJ1-4 TRBV6-1 few NA CASGVRTTNEKLFF TGTGCCAGCGGGGTCAGAACAACTAATGAAAAACTGTTTTTT
TRBJ1-5 TRBV12-3/TRBV12-4 NA NA CASSLEGGMNNQPQHF TGTGCCAGCAGTTTAGAAGGGGGAATGAACAATCAGCCCCAGCATTTT